This T cell receptor (beta chain) was recovered during a study of blood T cells in healthy people across ages. Study results and limitations: CMV infection status of these donors was not known.

Primed by a sample-barcoded 5' primer and a J-beta primer mix, a second PCR proceeded for about 6 to 12 cycles. Every sample gave at least 2.5 million paired-end reads containing CDR3. TCRdb called the 5' RACE reads again in MiXCR, with one record for every CDR3 protein. This sample has under 1,000,000 distinct CDR3 sequences, with approximately 35% found just once. Researchers report isolating at least 6 million PBMCs per sample. This clonotype was seen a single time. Its specificity is not known. The germline V and J ends were trimmed by 3 bases and 8 bases, with 11 bases remaining between them. Germline V gives CDR1 GTSNPN, CDR2 SVGIG (reference sequence). The CDR3 totals 12 residues.

The source is a man in his late teens or twenties in good health. Sequencing used blood. The V and J genes are TRBV30 and TRBJ2-1; D is possibly TRBD1 or TRBD2 (6 bases each). CDR3 nucleotides: TGTGCCTGGAGGGACGGGGGCGATGAGCAGTTCTTC. It codes for CAWRDGGDEQFF.